This note documents a single T cell receptor (beta chain) sequence. Its antigen is not known. Germline and junction disagree at one end, which may indicate a read error. The CDR3 length is 17 residues. Germline CDR1 reads SGHRS; CDR2 reads YFSETQ. Sequencing used immunoSEQ multiplex PCR; TCRdb keeps in-frame clones, though not all of them. The data contain around 27,000 clones, under 80% of them singletons. This specimen comes from a study of STAT5B mutations in CD4+ large granular lymphocyte leukemia. General study findings and limits: Higher CD4+ than CD8+ T-LGLL clonality might reflect small sample size. Patient CD4-sorted repertoires looked more clonal than healthy CD4+ repertoires, even without putative leukemic clones. 8/27 top patient clones versus 2/35 control clones were TRBV06-family.

Sequenced: CD4+ T cells from blood buffy coats. The chain combines TRBV5-1 with TRBJ2-3; 11 bases are shared with TRBD2. This clonotype was obtained from a human donor in good health. CDR3 nucleotides: TGCGCCAGCAGCCACGGACTAGCGGGCCCCTCCACAGATACGCGGTATTTT. Its translation is CASSHGLAGPSTDTRYF.